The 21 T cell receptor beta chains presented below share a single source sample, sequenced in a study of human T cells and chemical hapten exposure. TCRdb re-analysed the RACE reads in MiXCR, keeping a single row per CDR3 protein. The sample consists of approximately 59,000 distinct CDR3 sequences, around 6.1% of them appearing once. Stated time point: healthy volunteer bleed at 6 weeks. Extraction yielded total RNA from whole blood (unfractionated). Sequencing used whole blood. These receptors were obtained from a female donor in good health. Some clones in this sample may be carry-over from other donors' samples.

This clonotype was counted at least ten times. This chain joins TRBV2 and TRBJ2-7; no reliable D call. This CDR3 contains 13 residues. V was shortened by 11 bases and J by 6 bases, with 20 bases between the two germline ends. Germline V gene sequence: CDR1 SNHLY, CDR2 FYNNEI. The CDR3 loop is CAGPLGEPGEQYF. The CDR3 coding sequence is TGTGCCGGACCGCTCGGCGAGCCCGGCGAGCAGTACTTC. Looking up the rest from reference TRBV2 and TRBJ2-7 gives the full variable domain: EPEVTQTPSHQVTQMGQEVILRCVPISNHLYFYWYRQILGQKVEFLVSFYNNEISEKSEIFDDQFSVERPDGSNFTLKIRSTKLEDSAMYFCAGPLGEPGEQYFGPGTRLTVT.

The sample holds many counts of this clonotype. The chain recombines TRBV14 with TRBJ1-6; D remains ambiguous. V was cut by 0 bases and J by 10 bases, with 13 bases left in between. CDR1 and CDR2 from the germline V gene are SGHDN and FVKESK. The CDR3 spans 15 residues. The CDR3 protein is CASSQDNRGGSPLHF. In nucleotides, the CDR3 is TGTGCCAGCAGCCAAGATAATAGAGGAGGCTCACCCCTCCACTTT.

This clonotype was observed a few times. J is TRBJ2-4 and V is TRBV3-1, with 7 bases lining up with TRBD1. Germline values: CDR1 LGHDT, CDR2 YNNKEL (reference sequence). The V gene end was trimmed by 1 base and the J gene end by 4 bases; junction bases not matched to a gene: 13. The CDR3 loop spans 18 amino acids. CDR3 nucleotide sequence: TGTGCCAGCAGCCAAGGAATTGGGACAGCAAGGTTTAAAAACATTCAGTACTTC. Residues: CASSQGIGTARFKNIQYF.

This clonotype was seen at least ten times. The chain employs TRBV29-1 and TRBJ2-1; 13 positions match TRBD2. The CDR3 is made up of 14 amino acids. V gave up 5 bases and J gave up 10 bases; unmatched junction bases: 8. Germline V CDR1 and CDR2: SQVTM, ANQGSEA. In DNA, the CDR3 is TGCAGCGTTCTGGAAACTAGCGGGAGGGGAGAGCAGTTCTTC. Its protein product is CSVLETSGRGEQFF.

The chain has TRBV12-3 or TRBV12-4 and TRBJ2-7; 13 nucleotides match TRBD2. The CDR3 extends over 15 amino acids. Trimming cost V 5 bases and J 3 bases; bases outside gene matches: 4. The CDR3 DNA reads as TGTGCCAGCAGTCCCGGACTAGCGGGAGACTACGAGCAGTACTTC. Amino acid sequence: CASSPGLAGDYEQYF.

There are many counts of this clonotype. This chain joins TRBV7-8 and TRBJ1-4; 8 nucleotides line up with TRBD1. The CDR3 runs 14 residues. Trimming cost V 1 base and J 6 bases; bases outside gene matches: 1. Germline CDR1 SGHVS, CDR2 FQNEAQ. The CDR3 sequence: CASSLVTGDEKLFF. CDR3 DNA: TGTGCCAGCAGCTTAGTGACAGGGGATGAAAAACTGTTTTTT.

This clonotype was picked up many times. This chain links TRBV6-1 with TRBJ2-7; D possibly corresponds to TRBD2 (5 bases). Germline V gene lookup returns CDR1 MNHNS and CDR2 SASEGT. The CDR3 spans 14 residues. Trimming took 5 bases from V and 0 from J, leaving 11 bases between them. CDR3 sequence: CASSLTGSSYEQYF. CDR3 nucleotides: TGTGCCAGCAGTTTGACGGGGAGCTCCTACGAGCAGTACTTC.

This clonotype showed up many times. The CDR3 nucleotides are TGCGCCAGCAGCTTGTCCCCCCATTCTCGTGGCGGGGGATTGAGCTACGAGCAGTACTTC. Its protein is CASSLSPHSRGGGLSYEQYF. This rearrangement joins TRBV5-1 to TRBJ2-7; TRBD2 agrees at 7 bases. This CDR3 is 20 amino acids long. CDR1 and CDR2 (germline): SGHRS, YFSETQ. Trimming cost V 1 base and J 3 bases; bases outside gene matches: 22.

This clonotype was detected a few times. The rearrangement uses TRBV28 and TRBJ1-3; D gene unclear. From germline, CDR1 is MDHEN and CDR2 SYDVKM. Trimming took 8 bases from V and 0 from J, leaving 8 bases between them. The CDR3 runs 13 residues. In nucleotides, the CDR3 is TGTGCCAGCCAGGCAAGCTCTGGAAACACCATATATTTT. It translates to CASQASSGNTIYF.

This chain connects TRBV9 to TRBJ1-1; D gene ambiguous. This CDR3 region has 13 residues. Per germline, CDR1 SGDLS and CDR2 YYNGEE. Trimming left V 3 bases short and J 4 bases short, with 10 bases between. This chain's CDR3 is CASSAALTTEAFF. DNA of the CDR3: TGTGCCAGCAGCGCCGCCCTGACCACTGAAGCTTTCTTT.

CDR3 coding DNA: TGCGCCAGCAGCCAGAACAGCGGGAGAAGCACAGATACGCAGTATTTT. Amino acids: CASSQNSGRSTDTQYF. V usage is TRBV4-1 and J usage is TRBJ2-3, with TRBD2 identical over 8 bases. From germline, CDR1 is MGHRA and CDR2 YSYEKL. This CDR3 region has 16 residues. V was clipped by 3 bases and J by 0 bases; unmatched bases: 5.

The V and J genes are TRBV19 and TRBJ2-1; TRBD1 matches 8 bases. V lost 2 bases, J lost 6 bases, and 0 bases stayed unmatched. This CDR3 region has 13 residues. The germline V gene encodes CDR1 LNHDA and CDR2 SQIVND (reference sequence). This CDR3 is CASSITGGNEQFF. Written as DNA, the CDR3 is TGTGCCAGTAGTATAACAGGGGGCAATGAGCAGTTCTTC.

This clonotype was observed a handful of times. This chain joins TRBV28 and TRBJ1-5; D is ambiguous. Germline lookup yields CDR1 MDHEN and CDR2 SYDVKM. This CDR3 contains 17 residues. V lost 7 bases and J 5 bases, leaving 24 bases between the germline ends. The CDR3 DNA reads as TGTGCCAGCACCACACGGTCAGCTTACTTTGAGGATCAGCCCCAGCATTTT. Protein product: CASTTRSAYFEDQPQHF.

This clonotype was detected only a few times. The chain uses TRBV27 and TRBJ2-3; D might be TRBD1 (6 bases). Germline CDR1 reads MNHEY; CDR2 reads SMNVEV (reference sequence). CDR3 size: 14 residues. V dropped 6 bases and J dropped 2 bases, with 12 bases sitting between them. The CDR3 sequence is CASSRTAYTDTQYF. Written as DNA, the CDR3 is TGTGCCAGCAGCCGGACAGCCTACACAGATACGCAGTATTTT.

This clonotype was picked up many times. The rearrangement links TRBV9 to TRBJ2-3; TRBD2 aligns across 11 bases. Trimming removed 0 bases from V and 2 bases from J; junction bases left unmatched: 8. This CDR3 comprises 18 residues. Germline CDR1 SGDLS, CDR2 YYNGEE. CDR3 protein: CASSVARTSGSFTDTQYF. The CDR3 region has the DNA TGTGCCAGCAGCGTAGCTCGGACTAGCGGGTCATTCACAGATACGCAGTATTTT.

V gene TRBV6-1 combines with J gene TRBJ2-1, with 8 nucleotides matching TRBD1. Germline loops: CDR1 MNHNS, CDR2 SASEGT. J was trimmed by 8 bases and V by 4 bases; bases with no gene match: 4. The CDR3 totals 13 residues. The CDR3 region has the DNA TGTGCCAGCAGTGGACAGGGGTTTGATGAGCAGTTCTTC. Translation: CASSGQGFDEQFF.

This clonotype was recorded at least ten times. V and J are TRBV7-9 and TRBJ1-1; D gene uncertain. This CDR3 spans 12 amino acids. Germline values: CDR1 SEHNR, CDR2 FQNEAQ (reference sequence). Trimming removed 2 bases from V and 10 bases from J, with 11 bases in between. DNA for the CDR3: TGTGCCAGCAGCTTATTAACCGCAGGAGCTTTCTTT. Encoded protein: CASSLLTAGAFF.

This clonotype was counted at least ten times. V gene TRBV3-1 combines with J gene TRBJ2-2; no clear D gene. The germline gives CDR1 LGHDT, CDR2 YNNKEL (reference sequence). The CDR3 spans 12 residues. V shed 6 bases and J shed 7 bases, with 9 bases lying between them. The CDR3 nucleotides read TGTGCCAGCAGACTCGGTGGCGGGGAGCTGTTTTTT. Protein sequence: CASRLGGGELFF.

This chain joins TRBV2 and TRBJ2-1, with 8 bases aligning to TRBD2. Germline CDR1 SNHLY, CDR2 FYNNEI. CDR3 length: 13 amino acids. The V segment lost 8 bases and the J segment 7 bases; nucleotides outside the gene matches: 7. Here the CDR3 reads CASFSGTRNEQFF. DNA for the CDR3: TGTGCCAGCTTTTCCGGGACTAGGAATGAGCAGTTCTTC.

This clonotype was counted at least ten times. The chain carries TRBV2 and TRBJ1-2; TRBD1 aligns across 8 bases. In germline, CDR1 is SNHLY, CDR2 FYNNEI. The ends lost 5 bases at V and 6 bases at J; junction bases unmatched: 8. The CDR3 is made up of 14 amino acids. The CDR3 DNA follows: TGTGCCAGCAGTTACCTGGACAGGGACCATGGCTACACCTTC. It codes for CASSYLDRDHGYTF.

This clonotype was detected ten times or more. In DNA, the CDR3 is TGTGCCAGTAGTCCGTCCACGGGAGCAAAAAATCAGCCCCAGCATTTT. This translates into CASSPSTGAKNQPQHF. V usage is TRBV19 and J usage is TRBJ1-5; D not certain. The V and J ends lost 5 bases and 4 bases respectively, with 18 bases between them. CDR3 length: 16 amino acids. The V gene's germline CDR1 is LNHDA and CDR2 SQIVND (reference sequence).